The rows below give T cell receptor beta chains drawn from one sample of a study of identical twins. TCRdb called the 5' RACE reads again in MiXCR, with one record for every CDR3 protein. The profile covers more than 400,000 distinct CDR3 sequences, with 12% to 15% appearing a single time and roughly 0.4% taken by the ten largest. This same sample was also taken into another study, of yellow fever vaccine responses in identical twins.

The sample was CD4+ T cells sorted from blood. The receptors were sampled from a young woman in good health. Each CDR3 is given without its conserved first and last residue. Only some rows state a clone size, as once, few, many or a class for expanded clones.

v_call,j_call,clone_size,cdr3_aa
TRBV28,TRBJ1-5,few,ASSFSGQGSNQPQH
TRBV12-3/TRBV12-4,TRBJ2-1,-,ASVPQGLAVYNEQF
TRBV6-1,TRBJ2-1,-,ASSFDSNNEQF
TRBV11-2,TRBJ2-1,-,ASSPWADNEQF
TRBV3-1,TRBJ2-6,-,ASSPEDRGRGANVLT
TRBV7-6,TRBJ2-3,few,ASSLEAMTNTDTQY
TRBV11-1,TRBJ2-7,-,ASSFRPSGSGPSYEQY
TRBV5-1,TRBJ2-3,-,ASSPGLAGERGTDTQY
TRBV5-6,TRBJ2-3,many,ASNERISGITDTQY
TRBV4-1,TRBJ2-3,few,ASSQVKGDTQY
TRBV10-3,TRBJ1-2,few,AISVGQGDGYT
TRBV27,TRBJ2-1,-,ASSLWRVNNEQF
TRBV9,TRBJ2-5,-,ASSVGPSGETQY
TRBV25-1,TRBJ1-2,-,ASSVQGGYGYT
TRBV7-2,TRBJ2-3,-,ASSPHAPQGADTQY
TRBV2,TRBJ1-1,few,ATAIRMNTEAF
TRBV28,TRBJ1-1,few,ASRPHGTGVNTEAF
TRBV2,TRBJ2-1,-,ASSRGLRGDEQF
TRBV7-8,TRBJ2-5,few,ASRRRTGQETQY
TRBV28,TRBJ2-6,-,ASGTAGSGANVLT
TRBV20-1,TRBJ2-3,few,SARASGRTDTQY
TRBV12-3/TRBV12-4,TRBJ2-3,few,ASRQAGVVDTQY
TRBV28,TRBJ2-2,-,ASSHHTQAGELF
TRBV5-6,TRBJ1-4,-,ASSIWTGGSEKLF
TRBV21-1,TRBJ2-6,-,ASSKEETGTSGANVLT
TRBV4-2,TRBJ2-5,-,ASSQAGTQETQY
TRBV7-8,TRBJ2-1,few,ASSLMAYNEQF
TRBV12-3/TRBV12-4,TRBJ1-6,few,ASSLGDTYSPLH
TRBV7-8,TRBJ2-1,-,ASSWRLAGAVEQF
TRBV15,TRBJ2-5,few,ATSRDPLTQETQY
TRBV6-1,TRBJ2-5,-,ASSRGKVWETQY
TRBV7-9,TRBJ1-6,few,ASSLDFASPLH
TRBV5-6,TRBJ2-2,-,ASSLAGKNTGELF
TRBV6-2/TRBV6-3,TRBJ2-6,few,ASSRTGLGHSNSPGANVLT
TRBV6-1,TRBJ1-1,few,ASYPGNSNTEAF
TRBV20-1,TRBJ2-3,-,SATRPDPTDTQY
TRBV5-5,TRBJ2-2,-,ASIRGQGVTGELF
TRBV7-8,TRBJ1-6,-,ASSKTDSPLH
TRBV12-3/TRBV12-4,TRBJ1-1,-,ASSSYRNTEAF
TRBV28,TRBJ2-2,-,ASSFRELWTGELF
TRBV4-1,TRBJ2-5,few,ASSPGGQIETQY
TRBV20-1,TRBJ2-3,few,SAPGLGTDTQY
TRBV3-1,TRBJ2-5,-,ASSQEGLQETQY
TRBV28,TRBJ2-1,-,ASSLSAYYNEQF
TRBV3-1,TRBJ2-3,-,ASSQEDPGLITDTQY
TRBV7-8,-,-,ASSLGFQGYNEQY